The next 25 T cell receptor beta chains were all read from a single sample in a study of identifying expanded T cells in peripheral blood. Clones were read by immunoSEQ multiplex PCR, and TCRdb kept only the in-frame ones, dropping some. In the table there are about 130,000 clones, approximately 86% of which are singletons. Sample: blood. The receptors were gathered from a person aged 18 to 69 in good health.

V gene TRBV7-2 combines with J gene TRBJ2-1; tentatively, D is TRBD2 (5 bases). The CDR3 runs 14 residues. V lost 6 bases, J lost 4 bases, and 13 bases lay in between. The germline V gene encodes CDR1 SGHTA and CDR2 FQGNSA. CDR3 nucleotides: TGTGCCAGCAGAACGCCAGGAGGTTACAATGAGCAGTTCTTC. It specifies CASRTPGGYNEQFF. The variable domain in full, with the rest retrieved from reference TRBV7-2 and TRBJ2-1, is GAGVSQSPSNKVTEKGKDVELRCDPISGHTALYWYRQSLGQGLEFLIYFQGNSAPDKSGLPSDRFSAERTGGSVSTLTIQRTQQEDSAVYLCASRTPGGYNEQFFGPGTRLTVL.

CDR3 residues: CASSGRTREGTIGELFF. CDR3 nucleotide sequence: TGTGCCAGCAGCGGGAGAACAAGGGAGGGAACCATCGGGGAGCTGTTTTTT. The genes are TRBV9 and TRBJ2-2, with TRBD2 matching over 7 bases. The length of the CDR3 is 17 residues. The germline V gene has CDR1 SGDLS and CDR2 YYNGEE. The V and J ends lost 3 bases and 7 bases, in that order; junction bases with no gene match: 15.

This chain joins TRBV7-2 and TRBJ2-1; D perhaps matches TRBD1 (5 bases). Trimming removed 5 bases from V and 7 bases from J, with 18 bases in between. This CDR3 region has 15 residues. The germline CDR1 and CDR2 sequences are SGHTA and FQGNSA. CDR3 DNA sequence: TGTGCCAGCAGCCAATTTGGACAAATGGGGAATGAGCAGTTCTTC. Translated, it gives CASSQFGQMGNEQFF.

The chain has TRBV11-2 and TRBJ2-7; D unresolved. Germline assignment: CDR1 SGHAT and CDR2 FQNNGV. The CDR3 has 11 amino acids. Trimming shortened V by 3 bases and J by 5 bases, and 5 bases separated the two germline ends. The CDR3 region has the DNA TGTGCCAGCAGCTTCCTCCACGAGCAGTACTTC. This encodes CASSFLHEQYF.

This clone was recorded only once. This rearrangement joins TRBV28 to TRBJ2-3, with 9 bases that match TRBD2. Germline V gene lookup returns CDR1 MDHEN and CDR2 SYDVKM. The CDR3 consists of 16 residues. V shed 10 bases and J 4 bases; nucleotides not matched to a gene: 15. DNA for the CDR3: TGTGCCACCGAGACAGCGCTAGCGGGACGTGCAGATACGCAGTATTTT. This gives the protein CATETALAGRADTQYF.

CDR3 DNA sequence: TGCGCCAGCAGCCCTCGTAGTGGGGGGAAAGATACGCAGTATTTT. Residues: CASSPRSGGKDTQYF. This chain uses TRBV4-1 with TRBJ2-3, with D possibly being TRBD2 (6 bases). There are 15 residues in the CDR3. With 4 bases removed from V and 5 bases from J, the gap between germline ends came to 16 bases. CDR1 and CDR2 from the germline V gene are MGHRA and YSYEKL.

The chain employs TRBV7-3 and TRBJ2-3, with TRBD2 as a possible D gene (6 bases). V gave up 3 bases and J gave up 2 bases, with 9 bases separating them. The CDR3 is 14 residues long. The germline CDR1 and CDR2 sequences are SGHTA and FQGTGA. The CDR3, as DNA: TGTGCCAGCAGCTTCGGGGACTCCACAGATACGCAGTATTTT. Translating gives CASSFGDSTDTQYF.

This rearrangement joins TRBV18 to TRBJ2-2; D not certain. The CDR3 runs 15 residues. Trimming stripped 0 bases from V and 3 bases from J, with 8 bases between. Looked up from germline, CDR1 is KGHSH and CDR2 is LQKENI. The CDR3 spells CASSPPSSDTGELFF. As DNA, the CDR3 is TGTGCCAGCTCACCACCATCTTCGGACACCGGGGAGCTGTTTTTT.

This chain's CDR3 is CASSQAANSYNEQFF. CDR3 DNA sequence: TGCGCCAGCAGCCAAGCAGCTAACTCCTACAATGAGCAGTTCTTC. The rearrangement uses TRBV4-1 and TRBJ2-1; D gene uncertain. Trimming pared 1 base from V and 0 bases from J, leaving 7 bases between. Germline V gene sequence: CDR1 MGHRA, CDR2 YSYEKL. This CDR3 has 15 residues.

The CDR3 coding sequence is TGCGCCAGCAGCTTGCTAGCGGGAGATGGGGAGCAGTTCTTC. Translated, it gives CASSLLAGDGEQFF. The rearrangement links TRBV5-1 to TRBJ2-1; TRBD2 agrees at 10 bases. This CDR3 is built from 14 residues. Germline CDR1 reads SGHRS; CDR2 reads YFSETQ. Germline trimming cut 1 base from V and 10 bases from J; bases unmatched to any gene: 5. Combining the CDR3 with reference TRBV5-1 and TRBJ2-1 gives the whole variable domain KAGVTQTPRYLIKTRGQQVTLSCSPISGHRSVSWYQQTPGQGLQFLFEYFSETQRNKGNFPGRFSGRQFSNSRSEMNVSTLELGDSALYLCASSLLAGDGEQFFGPGTRLTVL.

This chain uses TRBV19 with TRBJ1-2; maybe TRBD1 (6 bases). This CDR3 spans 16 amino acids. The germline CDR1 and CDR2 sequences are LNHDA and SQIVND (reference sequence). With 5 bases removed from V and 0 bases from J, the gap between germline ends came to 16 bases. CDR3 loop: CASSLQRGGPNYGYTF. The CDR3 DNA is TGTGCCAGTAGTCTCCAGAGGGGGGGGCCTAACTATGGCTACACCTTC. Using reference TRBV19 and TRBJ1-2 for the parts outside the CDR3, the full variable domain is DGGITQSPKYLFRKEGQNVTLSCEQNLNHDAMYWYRQDPGQGLRLIYYSQIVNDFQKGDIAEGYSVSREKKESFPLTVTSAQKNPTAFYLCASSLQRGGPNYGYTFGSGTRLTVV.

V and J are TRBV7-8 and TRBJ1-1; 12 bases match TRBD1. The junction had 9 bases not matched to a gene; V was cut back by 5 bases and J by 11 bases. This CDR3 is 14 amino acids long. Germline-derived CDR1 and CDR2 are SGHVS and FQNEAQ. The CDR3 nucleotides are TGTGCCAGCAGCCAACCGGGACAGGGGGCAAGGGCTTTCTTT. The encoded protein is CASSQPGQGARAFF. Based on the CDR3 plus reference TRBV7-8 and TRBJ1-1, the full variable domain is GAGVSQSPRYKVAKRGQDVALRCDPISGHVSLFWYQQALGQGPEFLTYFQNEAQLDKSGLPSDRFFAERPEGSVSTLKIQRTQQEDSAVYLCASSQPGQGARAFFGQGTRLTVV.

The chain couples TRBV9 to TRBJ1-1; no clear D. The CDR3 contains 13 residues. Between the trimmed V and J ends, which lost 0 bases and 10 bases, there was a span of 13 bases. CDR1 is SGDLS and CDR2 is YYNGEE in the germline V gene. Written as DNA, the CDR3 is TGTGCCAGCAGCGTAGGGGGTGAACGGTCAGCTTTCTTT. Amino acids: CASSVGGERSAFF.

The chain is built from TRBV19 and TRBJ2-6; D perhaps matches TRBD1 (5 bases). This CDR3 is built from 15 residues. Germline CDR1 is LNHDA and CDR2 is SQIVND (reference sequence). With 6 bases removed from V and 0 bases from J, the gap between germline ends came to 9 bases. Written as DNA, the CDR3 is TGTGCCAGTAGCCAGACAGACTCTGGGGCCAACGTCCTGACTTTC. Encoded protein: CASSQTDSGANVLTF.

The V gene is TRBV7-2, the J gene TRBJ2-5; 8 bases match TRBD2. The CDR3 has 17 residues. Germline CDR1 and CDR2: SGHTA and FQGNSA. After removal of 5 bases from V and 5 bases from J, the junction contained 16 bases not matched to a gene. CDR3 in DNA: TGTGCCAGCAGCCCGCCTTCGAGAGGCGGGGGGAAGGAGACCCAGTACTTC. It translates to CASSPPSRGGGKETQYF.

V is TRBV19 and J is TRBJ1-4, with a weak D call TRBD1 (6 bases). Germline lookup yields CDR1 LNHDA and CDR2 SQIVND (reference sequence). V was cut by 4 bases and J by 0 bases, with 12 bases left in between. The CDR3 covers 16 residues. The CDR3 here is CASSRDTPSTNEKLFF. The CDR3 bases are TGTGCCAGTAGTAGGGACACCCCATCAACTAATGAAAAACTGTTTTTT.

This clone was seen more than once but under ten times. The V and J genes are TRBV11-2 and TRBJ1-6; no firm D call. CDR1 SGHAT and CDR2 FQNNGV come from the germline V gene. The CDR3 runs 14 residues. The V end was cut by 5 bases, the J end by 8 bases, with 13 bases between. In DNA form, the CDR3 reads TGTGCCAGCAGCCCCACGAATAGTGATTCACCCCTCCACTTT. Amino acids: CASSPTNSDSPLHF.

The CDR3 sequence is CASSLASTGELFF. In DNA form, the CDR3 reads TGTGCCAGCAGCTTAGCCAGCACCGGGGAGCTGTTTTTT. The rearrangement joins TRBV7-9 to TRBJ2-2; unclear D gene. CDR1 is SEHNR, CDR2 FQNEAQ, per germline (reference sequence). There are 13 residues in the CDR3. V lost 0 bases to trimming and J lost 4 bases, with 3 bases between them.

The J gene is TRBJ2-5, the V gene TRBV2; D might be TRBD2 (5 bases). This CDR3 contains 13 residues. V was cut by 7 bases and J by 5 bases, with 14 bases left in between. The germline V gene has CDR1 SNHLY and CDR2 FYNNEI. The CDR3 DNA reads as TGTGCCAGCACCCCTCTGCCGGGGGAGACCCAGTACTTC. This gives the protein CASTPLPGETQYF.

J is TRBJ1-4 and V is TRBV6-6, with D perhaps matching TRBD1 (5 bases). The length of the CDR3 is 13 residues. Germline CDR1 and CDR2: MNHNY and SVGAGI (reference sequence). V was pared by 5 bases and J by 6 bases, with 10 bases between. The DNA for the CDR3 is TGTGCCAGCAGTAAACGGGGGGATGAAAAACTGTTTTTT. It codes for CASSKRGDEKLFF.

The chain combines TRBV15 with TRBJ2-3, with D perhaps TRBD2 (5 bases). The germline V gene encodes CDR1 LNHNV and CDR2 YYDKDF (reference sequence). The V end lost 0 bases, the J end lost 8 bases, and 15 bases lay between the germline ends. The length of the CDR3 is 15 residues. The CDR3 region is CATSRDPDPRGTQYF. The CDR3 nucleotides read TGTGCCACCAGCAGAGATCCGGACCCCCGGGGTACGCAGTATTTT.

This clone appeared a single time. V gene TRBV7-2 combines with J gene TRBJ1-1, with a possible D match to TRBD1 (5 bases). Germline V gene sequence: CDR1 SGHTA, CDR2 FQGNSA. Trimming pared 7 bases from V and 3 bases from J, leaving 18 bases between. This CDR3 region has 15 residues. The CDR3 DNA is TGTGCCAGCACTCCGGCGTCAGGGACCTACACTGAAGCTTTCTTT. Translation: CASTPASGTYTEAFF.

This chain uses TRBV14 with TRBJ2-1, with TRBD1 identical over 9 bases. V gave up 1 base and J gave up 16 bases; unmatched junction bases: 2. The germline CDR1 and CDR2 sequences are SGHDN and FVKESK. This CDR3 is 11 amino acids long. The CDR3 sequence: CASSQGGQGFF. The CDR3 DNA reads as TGTGCCAGCAGCCAAGGGGGACAGGGTTTCTTC. The full variable domain, completed using reference TRBV14 and TRBJ2-1, is EAGVTQFPSHSVIEKGQTVTLRCDPISGHDNLYWYRRVMGKEIKFLLHFVKESKQDESGMPNNRFLAERTGGTYSTLKVQPAELEDSGVYFCASSQGGQGFFGPGTRLTVL.

V is TRBV19 and J is TRBJ2-5; TRBD1 matches 8 bases. J lost 4 bases, V lost 6 bases, and 10 bases had no gene match. The CDR3 covers 15 residues. The V gene's germline CDR1 is LNHDA and CDR2 SQIVND (reference sequence). The CDR3 region is CASRVTGEAAETQYF. The CDR3 nucleotides are TGTGCCAGTAGGGTGACAGGGGAGGCTGCAGAGACCCAGTACTTC.

The CDR3 is CASHPSGGGETQYF. The CDR3 region has the DNA TGTGCCAGCCACCCCAGCGGAGGGGGGGAGACCCAGTACTTC. The chain couples TRBV28 to TRBJ2-5; tentatively, D is TRBD1 or TRBD2 (6 bases each). The CDR3 totals 14 residues. Looked up from germline, CDR1 is MDHEN and CDR2 is SYDVKM. V was pared by 8 bases and J by 5 bases, with 18 bases between.